This T cell receptor beta chain was sequenced during a study of blood T cell repertoires in COVID-19. Looking at the study overall: Donors in the United States, Italy and Spain gave samples during acute or convalescent COVID-19. T cells, B-cell-depleted T cells, or PBMCs provided the cDNA or gDNA that served as material.

CDR1 and CDR2 from the germline V gene are SGHVS and FNYEAQ. Losses at the gene ends were 5 bases for V and 9 bases for J; bases not matched to a gene: 12. The CDR3 spans 15 residues. Per the original methods: Amplifying reference gene primers gave estimates of nucleated cell counts. The table came from immunoSEQ multiplex PCR; TCRdb's copy has only in-frame clones and leaves some out. D and trimming come from the DNA, and the V and J calls and clone size come from that table. Here the sample spans tens of thousands of clones, approximately 83% being singletons. This clone has only one observation. The sequence was obtained from an elderly man with acute or convalescent COVID-19. Sequenced material: peripheral blood. The gene calls are TRBV7-6 and TRBJ2-7, with 11 bases identical to TRBD2. CDR3 coding DNA: TGTGCCAGCAGCCCCCACCTCACTAGCGGGGGCGGGCAGTACTTC. This codes for CASSPHLTSGGGQYF.